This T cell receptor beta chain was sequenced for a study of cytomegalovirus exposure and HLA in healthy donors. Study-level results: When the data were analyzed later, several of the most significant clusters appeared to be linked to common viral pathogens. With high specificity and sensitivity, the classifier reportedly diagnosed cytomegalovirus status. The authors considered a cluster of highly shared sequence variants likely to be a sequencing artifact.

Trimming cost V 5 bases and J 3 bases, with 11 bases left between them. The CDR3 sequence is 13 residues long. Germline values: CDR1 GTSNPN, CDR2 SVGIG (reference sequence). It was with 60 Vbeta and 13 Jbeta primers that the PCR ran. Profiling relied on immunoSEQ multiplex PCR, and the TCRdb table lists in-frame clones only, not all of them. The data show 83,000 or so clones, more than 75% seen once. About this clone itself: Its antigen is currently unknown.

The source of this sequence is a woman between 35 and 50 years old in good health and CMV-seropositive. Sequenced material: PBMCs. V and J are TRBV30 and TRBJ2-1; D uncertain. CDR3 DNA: TGTGCCTGGTCTCAGGAAATCTACAATGAGCAGTTCTTC. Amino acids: CAWSQEIYNEQFF.